This TCR beta chain is drawn from a study of breast tumors, draining lymph nodes, adjacent tissues. General study results and limits: The data were judged consistent with most tumor T cells coming from lymph node and expanding in tumor.

TCRdb reanalysed the multiplex PCR reads using MiXCR and keeps one entry per CDR3 protein. The sample yields about 180,000 distinct CDR3 sequences, about 30% seen once. On this clonotype: Its antigen is not identified.

Samples came from axillary lymph nodes draining the breast cancer. This CDR3 region has 15 residues. Trimming cost V 0 bases and J 6 bases, with 12 bases left between them. Germline lookup yields CDR1 MGHRA and CDR2 YSYEKL. V gene TRBV4-1 combines with J gene TRBJ2-4; D tentatively reads TRBD1 or TRBD2 (7 bases each). This clonotype was sampled from a female donor with breast cancer. Some clones in this sample may be carry-over from other donors' samples. The material sequenced was axillary lymph node tissue. The CDR3, as DNA: TGCGCCAGCAGCCAAGAGGGCAGGGGGGGAAACATTCAGTACTTC. Translation gives CASSQEGRGGNIQYF.